This TCR beta chain stems from a study of patients and donors after allogeneic stem cell transplantation. TCRdb passed the RT-PCR reads through MiXCR, listing each CDR3 protein once. The top ten clones hold around 6% of a sample with about 960,000 distinct CDR3 sequences, 15% to 20% of them seen once. The CDR3 has 16 amino acids. V lost 4 bases to trimming and J lost 0 bases; unmatched junction nucleotides: 7. In germline, CDR1 is LNHDA, CDR2 SQIVND (reference sequence). The TCR comes from a human donor who was either an allogeneic HSCT recipient or a stem cell or donor lymphocyte infusion donor (not recorded which). It is not recorded whose cells these are; they may come from a transplant donor. J is TRBJ2-7 and V is TRBV19; TRBD2 matches at 9 bases. Sequencing was carried out using blood, either unsorted or a sorted T cell fraction (not recorded which). CDR3 sequence reads: CASSNPGLASSYEQYF. Written as DNA, the CDR3 is TGTGCCAGTAGTAACCCAGGACTAGCGAGCTCCTACGAGCAGTACTTC.